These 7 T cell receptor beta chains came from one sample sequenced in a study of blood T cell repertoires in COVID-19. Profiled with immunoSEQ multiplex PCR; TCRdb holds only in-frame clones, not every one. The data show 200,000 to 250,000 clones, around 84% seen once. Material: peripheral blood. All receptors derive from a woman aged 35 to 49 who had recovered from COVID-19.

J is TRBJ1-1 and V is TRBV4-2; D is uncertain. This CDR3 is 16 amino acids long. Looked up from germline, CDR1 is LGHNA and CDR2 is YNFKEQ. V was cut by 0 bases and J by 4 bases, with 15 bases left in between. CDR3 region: CASSQEWSTGGTEAFF. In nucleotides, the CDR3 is TGTGCCAGCAGCCAAGAGTGGTCAACGGGAGGCACTGAAGCTTTCTTT.

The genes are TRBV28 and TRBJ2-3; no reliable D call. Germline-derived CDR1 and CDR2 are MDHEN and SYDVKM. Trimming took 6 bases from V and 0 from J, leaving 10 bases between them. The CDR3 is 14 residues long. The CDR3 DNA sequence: TGTGCCAGCAGGAAGAGTGCTAGCACAGATACGCAGTATTTT. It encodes CASRKSASTDTQYF.

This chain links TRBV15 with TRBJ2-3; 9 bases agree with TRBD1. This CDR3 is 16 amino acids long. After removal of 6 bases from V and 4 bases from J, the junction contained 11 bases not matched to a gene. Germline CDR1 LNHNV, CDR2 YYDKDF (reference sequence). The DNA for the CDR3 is TGTGCCACCAGAGATGGAAGGACAGGGGTGGCAGATACGCAGTATTTT. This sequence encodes CATRDGRTGVADTQYF.

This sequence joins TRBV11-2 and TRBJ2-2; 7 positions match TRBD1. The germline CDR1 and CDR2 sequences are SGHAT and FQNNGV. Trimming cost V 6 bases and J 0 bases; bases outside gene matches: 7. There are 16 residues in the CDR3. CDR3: CASSQVQGTNTGELFF. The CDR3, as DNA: TGTGCCAGCAGTCAAGTACAGGGGACGAACACCGGGGAGCTGTTTTTT.

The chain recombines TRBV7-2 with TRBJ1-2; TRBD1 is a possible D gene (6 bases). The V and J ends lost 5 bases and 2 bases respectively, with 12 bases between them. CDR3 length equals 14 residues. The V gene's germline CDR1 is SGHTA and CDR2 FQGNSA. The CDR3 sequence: CASSHPTGNYGYTF. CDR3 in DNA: TGTGCCAGCAGCCATCCCACAGGGAACTATGGCTACACCTTC.

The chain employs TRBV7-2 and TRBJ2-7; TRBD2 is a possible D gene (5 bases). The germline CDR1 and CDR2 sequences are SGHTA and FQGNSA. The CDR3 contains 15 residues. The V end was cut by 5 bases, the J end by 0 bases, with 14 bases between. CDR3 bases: TGTGCCAGCAGCCCTAGCCCTGCAAGCTCCTACGAGCAGTACTTC. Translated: CASSPSPASSYEQYF.

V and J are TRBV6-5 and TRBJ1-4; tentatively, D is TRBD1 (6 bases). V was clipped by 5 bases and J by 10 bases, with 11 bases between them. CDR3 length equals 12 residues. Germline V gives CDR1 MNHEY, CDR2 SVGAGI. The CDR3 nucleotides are TGTGCCAGCAGTAACCCGGACAGAAAACTGTTTTTT. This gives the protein CASSNPDRKLFF.